The 12 T cell receptor beta chains listed next were all sequenced from one sample in a study of blood T cells in healthy people across ages. A second PCR of 7 to 11 cycles used a sample-barcoded 5' primer and a J-beta primer mix. TCRdb analysed the 5' RACE reads with MiXCR anew, one entry per CDR3 protein. The sample has fewer than 2 million distinct CDR3 sequences, about two fifths seen once. Specimen: blood. These receptors were obtained from a human donor in good health.

This clonotype was seen a handful of times. The junction departs from the called germline gene at one end, perhaps through a read error. This rearrangement joins TRBV4-3 to TRBJ2-3; D is uncertain. There are 14 residues in the CDR3. The germline gives CDR1 LGHNA, CDR2 YSLEER. The CDR3: CTSSQVGSTDTQYF. CDR3 bases: TGCACCAGCAGCCAAGTAGGGAGCACAGATACGCAGTATTTT.

The chain is built from TRBV4-3 and TRBJ2-1; 7 nucleotides line up with TRBD2. The CDR3 sequence is 16 residues long. The V gene's germline CDR1 is LGHNA and CDR2 YSLEER. The V segment lost 3 bases and the J segment 3 bases; nucleotides outside the gene matches: 8. The CDR3 DNA follows: TGCGCCAGCAGCCATATCCGGGGGGATCGCTACAATGAGCAGTTCTTC. Residues: CASSHIRGDRYNEQFF.

The chain carries TRBV7-2 and TRBJ1-5; D unresolved. The germline CDR1 and CDR2 sequences are SGHTA and FQGNSA. The CDR3 is 14 amino acids. V dropped 5 bases and J dropped 7 bases, with 15 bases sitting between them. The CDR3 loop is CASSARLTRQPQHF. The CDR3 DNA sequence: TGTGCCAGCAGCGCCCGTCTTACCCGGCAGCCCCAGCATTTT.

This clonotype has a handful of counts. The V and J genes are TRBV7-2 and TRBJ2-7, with a weak D call TRBD2 (7 bases). The CDR3 contains 16 residues. Trimming removed 5 bases at V and 3 bases at J, with 20 bases between. Per the germline V gene, CDR1 is SGHTA and CDR2 is FQGNSA. The CDR3 DNA sequence: TGTGCCAGCAGCCAAGTGGGGGGGCCCTCTCTCTACGAGCAGTACTTC. This encodes CASSQVGGPSLYEQYF. The whole variable domain, filled in from reference TRBV7-2 and TRBJ2-7, reads GAGVSQSPSNKVTEKGKDVELRCDPISGHTALYWYRQSLGQGLEFLIYFQGNSAPDKSGLPSDRFSAERTGGSVSTLTIQRTQQEDSAVYLCASSQVGGPSLYEQYFGPGTRLTVT.

This clonotype showed up just a few times. CDR3 loop: CSASTWQDTANEQFF. Written as DNA, the CDR3 is TGCAGTGCTAGCACATGGCAGGATACTGCCAATGAGCAGTTCTTC. The V gene is TRBV20-1, the J gene TRBJ2-1; D gene unclear. Germline V gene sequence: CDR1 DFQATT, CDR2 SNEGSKA (reference sequence). The V end was cut by 3 bases, the J end by 6 bases, with 18 bases between. The CDR3 is made up of 15 amino acids.

Notes on this clonotype: One end of the junction fails to match germline, which may point to a read error. V is TRBV6-5 and J is TRBJ1-2; D gene unclear. Germline assignment: CDR1 MNHEY and CDR2 SVGAGI. This CDR3 has 13 amino acids. CDR3 region: CAGSYGQLYGYTF. Written as DNA, the CDR3 is TGTGCCGGCAGTTACGGGCAGCTCTATGGCTACACCTTC.

V is TRBV12-3 or TRBV12-4 and J is TRBJ2-5; 7 bases line up with TRBD1. The CDR3 totals 14 residues. The ends lost 5 bases at V and 1 base at J; junction bases unmatched: 4. The CDR3 DNA follows: TGTGCCAGCAGTATACAGGGGACCCAAGAGACCCAGTACTTC. It yields the protein CASSIQGTQETQYF.

This clonotype was seen only a few times. This chain joins TRBV4-1 and TRBJ2-1; TRBD2 aligns across 8 bases. The germline V gene has CDR1 MGHRA and CDR2 YSYEKL. The CDR3 runs 17 residues. The J segment lost 4 bases and the V segment lost 0 bases, leaving 8 bases of the junction unmatched. The CDR3 region is CASSQDLPGGPYNEQFF. The DNA for the CDR3 is TGCGCCAGCAGCCAAGATCTTCCGGGGGGGCCGTACAATGAGCAGTTCTTC.

The J gene is TRBJ2-3, the V gene TRBV6-6; 7 positions agree with TRBD1. V gave up 6 bases and J gave up 1 base; unmatched junction bases: 4. The germline CDR1 and CDR2 sequences are MNHNY and SVGAGI (reference sequence). The CDR3 totals 14 residues. The CDR3 nucleotides read TGTGCCAGCAGCGACGGACAGGGCACAGATACGCAGTATTTT. It translates to CASSDGQGTDTQYF.

A remark on this clonotype: One junction end does not reproduce the germline sequence, and a read error may be involved. V gene TRBV11-1 combines with J gene TRBJ1-1; D may be TRBD1 (5 bases). Germline V gene data show CDR1 as SGHAT and CDR2 as FQDESV (reference sequence). This CDR3 has 15 amino acids. The chain's CDR3 is CANSPRQRVNTEAFF. CDR3 in DNA: TGTGCCAACAGCCCCCGACAGAGAGTCAACACTGAAGCTTTCTTT.

This clonotype turned up a few times. V gene TRBV10-3 combines with J gene TRBJ2-2; 7 bases are shared with TRBD1. V shed 6 bases and J 5 bases; nucleotides not matched to a gene: 18. The CDR3 totals 18 residues. Germline-derived CDR1 and CDR2 are ENHRY and SYGVKD. CDR3: CAISTAGTESVVTGELFF. CDR3 DNA sequence: TGTGCCATCAGCACAGCCGGGACAGAGAGCGTCGTTACCGGGGAGCTGTTTTTT.

This clonotype has more than one count but fewer than ten. V gene TRBV7-6 combines with J gene TRBJ2-3; 15 positions agree with TRBD2. CDR1 and CDR2 (germline): SGHVS, FNYEAQ. This CDR3 contains 18 residues. Trimming cost V 4 bases and J 2 bases; bases outside gene matches: 7. CDR3 protein: CASSSIGTSGGYTDTQYF. For the CDR3, the DNA is TGTGCCAGCAGCTCCATCGGGACTAGCGGGGGGTACACAGATACGCAGTATTTT.